This T cell receptor beta chain was documented in a study of T cell responses to AZD1222 COVID-19 vaccine. The protocol was immunoSEQ multiplex PCR, while the TCRdb copy is restricted to in-frame clones and leaves out a portion. Of 150,000 to 200,000 clones listed, 92% are singletons. The sequences come from peripheral blood, collected on day 0 of AZD1222 vaccination. The source of this sequence is an adult in good health.

CDR3: CASSREASGRASEQFF. CDR3 bases: TGTGCCAGCAGTCGAGAAGCTAGCGGGAGGGCGAGCGAGCAGTTCTTC. This chain uses TRBV27 with TRBJ2-1, with TRBD2 identical over 12 bases. V gave up 5 bases and J gave up 10 bases; unmatched junction bases: 12. CDR3 length: 16 residues. Germline CDR1 reads MNHEY; CDR2 reads SMNVEV (reference sequence).